The clone carrying this TCR beta chain came up many times. The antigen remains unidentified. Trimming cost V 0 bases and J 6 bases, with 7 bases left between them. The germline V gene has CDR1 MNHEY and CDR2 SVGEGT. The length of the CDR3 is 13 residues. Unique molecular identifiers were incorporated into the prepared TCRbeta library. TCRdb reanalysed the PCR reads using MiXCR and keeps one entry per CDR3 protein. This sample carries 130,000 to 150,000 distinct CDR3 sequences, more than 8% of them seen once, and the ten largest clones take about a sixth. The data belong to a study of T-cell reconstitution after alpha-beta-depleted transplantation in children. General study results and limits: Surviving thymic progenitors and recipient T cells were the source of high TCRbeta diversity at day 60 in some patients.

This rearrangement joins TRBV6-2 or TRBV6-3 to TRBJ2-3; D is unresolved. The material was PBMCs, mostly from graft donor cells, obtained 180 days after TCRalphabeta/CD19-depleted stem cell transplant. The TCR originated in a female patient younger than 10 who had a stem cell transplant for congenital amegakaryocytic thrombocytopenia, so the T cells may come from the graft donor. The chain's CDR3 is CASSYSTRDTQYF. In DNA form, the CDR3 reads TGTGCCAGCAGTTACTCGACCAGGGATACGCAGTATTTT.